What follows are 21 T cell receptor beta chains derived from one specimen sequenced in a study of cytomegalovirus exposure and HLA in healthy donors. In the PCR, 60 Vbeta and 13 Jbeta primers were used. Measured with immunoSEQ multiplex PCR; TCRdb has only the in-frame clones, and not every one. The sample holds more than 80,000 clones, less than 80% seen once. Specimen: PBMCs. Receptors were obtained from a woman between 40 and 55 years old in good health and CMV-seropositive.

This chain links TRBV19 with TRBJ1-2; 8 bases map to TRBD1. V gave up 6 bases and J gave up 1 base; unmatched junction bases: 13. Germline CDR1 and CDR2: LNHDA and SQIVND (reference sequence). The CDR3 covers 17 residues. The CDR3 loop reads CASRNLQGALSNYGYTF. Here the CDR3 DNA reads TGTGCCAGTAGGAACTTGCAGGGGGCGTTAAGTAACTATGGCTACACCTTC.

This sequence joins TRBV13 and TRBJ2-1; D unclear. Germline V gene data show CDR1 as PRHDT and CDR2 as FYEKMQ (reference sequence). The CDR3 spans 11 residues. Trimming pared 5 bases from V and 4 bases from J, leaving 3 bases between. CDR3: CASSLYNEQFF. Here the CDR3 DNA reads TGTGCCAGCAGCCTTTACAATGAGCAGTTCTTC.

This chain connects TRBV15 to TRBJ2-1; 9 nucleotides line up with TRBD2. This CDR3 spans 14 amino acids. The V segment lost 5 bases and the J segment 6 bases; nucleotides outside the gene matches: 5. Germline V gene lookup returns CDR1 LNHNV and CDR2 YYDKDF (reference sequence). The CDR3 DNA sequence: TGTGCCACCAGCGGTGGACTAGCGATCAATGAGCAGTTCTTC. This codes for CATSGGLAINEQFF.

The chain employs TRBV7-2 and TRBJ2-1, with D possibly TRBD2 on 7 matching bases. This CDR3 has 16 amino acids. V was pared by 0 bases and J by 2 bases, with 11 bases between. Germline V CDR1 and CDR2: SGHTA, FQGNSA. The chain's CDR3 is CASSLAAGATYNEQFF. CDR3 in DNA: TGTGCCAGCAGCTTAGCCGCGGGGGCGACCTACAATGAGCAGTTCTTC. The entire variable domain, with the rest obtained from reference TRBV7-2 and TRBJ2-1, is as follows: GAGVSQSPSNKVTEKGKDVELRCDPISGHTALYWYRQSLGQGLEFLIYFQGNSAPDKSGLPSDRFSAERTGGSVSTLTIQRTQQEDSAVYLCASSLAAGATYNEQFFGPGTRLTVL.

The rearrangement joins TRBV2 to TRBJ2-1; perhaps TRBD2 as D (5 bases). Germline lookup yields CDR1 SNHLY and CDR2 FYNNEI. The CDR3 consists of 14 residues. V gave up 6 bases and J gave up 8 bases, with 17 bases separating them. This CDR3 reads CASRDSWRTDEQFF. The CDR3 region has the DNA TGTGCCAGCAGGGACTCGTGGCGGACGGATGAGCAGTTCTTC.

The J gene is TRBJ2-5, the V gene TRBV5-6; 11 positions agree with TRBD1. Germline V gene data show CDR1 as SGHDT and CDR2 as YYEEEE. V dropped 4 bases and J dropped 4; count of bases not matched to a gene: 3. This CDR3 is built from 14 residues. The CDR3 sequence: CASSGGTGGETQYF. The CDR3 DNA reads TGTGCCAGCAGCGGGGGGACAGGGGGAGAGACCCAGTACTTC.

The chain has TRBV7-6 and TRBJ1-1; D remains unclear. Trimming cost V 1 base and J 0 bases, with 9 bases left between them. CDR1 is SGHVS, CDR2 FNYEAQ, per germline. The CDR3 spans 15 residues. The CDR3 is CASSLGLNMNTEAFF. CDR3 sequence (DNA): TGTGCCAGCAGCTTAGGGTTAAACATGAACACTGAAGCTTTCTTT. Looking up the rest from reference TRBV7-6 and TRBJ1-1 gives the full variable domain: GAGVSQSPRYKVTKRGQDVALRCDPISGHVSLYWYRQALGQGPEFLTYFNYEAQQDKSGLPNDRFSAERPEGSISTLTIQRTEQRDSAMYRCASSLGLNMNTEAFFGQGTRLTVV.

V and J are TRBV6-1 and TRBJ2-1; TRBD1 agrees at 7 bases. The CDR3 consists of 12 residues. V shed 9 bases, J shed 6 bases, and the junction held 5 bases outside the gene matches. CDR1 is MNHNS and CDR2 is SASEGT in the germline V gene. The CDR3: CASVGDSNEQFF. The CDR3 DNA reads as TGTGCCAGTGTGGGGGACAGCAATGAGCAGTTCTTC.

This CDR3 is CAISDMGLAADTQYF. The CDR3 DNA is TGTGCCATCAGTGATATGGGACTAGCCGCAGATACGCAGTATTTT. The rearrangement uses TRBV10-3 and TRBJ2-3, with TRBD2 identical over 9 bases. J was trimmed by 4 bases and V by 3 bases; bases with no gene match: 5. Germline V gene lookup returns CDR1 ENHRY and CDR2 SYGVKD. This CDR3 is 15 amino acids long.

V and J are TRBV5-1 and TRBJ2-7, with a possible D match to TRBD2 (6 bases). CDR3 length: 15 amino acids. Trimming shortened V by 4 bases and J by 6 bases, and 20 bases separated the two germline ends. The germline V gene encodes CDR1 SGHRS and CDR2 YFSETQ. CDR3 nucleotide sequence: TGCGCCAGCAGCCTCATGGGGGGATTAAGGGGCGAGCAGTACTTC. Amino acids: CASSLMGGLRGEQYF.

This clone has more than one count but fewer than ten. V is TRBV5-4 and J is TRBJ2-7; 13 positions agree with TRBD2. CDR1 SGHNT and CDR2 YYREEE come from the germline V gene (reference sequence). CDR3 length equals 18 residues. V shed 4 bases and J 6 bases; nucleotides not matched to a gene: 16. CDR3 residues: CASSQRQGVTSGRSEQYF. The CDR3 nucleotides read TGTGCCAGCAGCCAGAGACAGGGCGTGACTAGCGGGAGGTCCGAGCAGTACTTC.

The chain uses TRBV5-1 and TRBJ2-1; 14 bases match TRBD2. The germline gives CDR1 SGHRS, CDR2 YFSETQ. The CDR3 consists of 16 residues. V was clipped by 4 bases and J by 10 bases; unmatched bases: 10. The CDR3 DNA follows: TGCGCCAGCAGCGCGTCCGGGACTAGCGGGAGCGGGGAGCAGTTCTTC. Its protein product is CASSASGTSGSGEQFF.

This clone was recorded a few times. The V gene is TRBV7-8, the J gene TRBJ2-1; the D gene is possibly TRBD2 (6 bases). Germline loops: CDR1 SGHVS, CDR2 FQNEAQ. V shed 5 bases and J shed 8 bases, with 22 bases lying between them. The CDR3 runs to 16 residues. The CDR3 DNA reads TGTGCCAGCAGCCCACGGAGGGGTCGCACGGGTGATGAGCAGTTCTTC. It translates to CASSPRRGRTGDEQFF.

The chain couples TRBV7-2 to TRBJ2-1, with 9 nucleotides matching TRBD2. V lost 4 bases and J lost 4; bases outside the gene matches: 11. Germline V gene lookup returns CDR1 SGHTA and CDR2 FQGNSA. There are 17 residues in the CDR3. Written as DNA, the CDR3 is TGTGCCAGCAGCTGGAGACTAGCGGAGGGGGGATACAATGAGCAGTTCTTC. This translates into CASSWRLAEGGYNEQFF.

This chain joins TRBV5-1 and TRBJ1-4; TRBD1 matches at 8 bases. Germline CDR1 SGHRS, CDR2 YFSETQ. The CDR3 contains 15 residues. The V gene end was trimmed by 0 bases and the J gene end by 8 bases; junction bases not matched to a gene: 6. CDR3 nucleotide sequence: TGCGCCAGCAGCTTGGGAGGACAGGGTCGGGAAAAACTGTTTTTT. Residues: CASSLGGQGREKLFF.

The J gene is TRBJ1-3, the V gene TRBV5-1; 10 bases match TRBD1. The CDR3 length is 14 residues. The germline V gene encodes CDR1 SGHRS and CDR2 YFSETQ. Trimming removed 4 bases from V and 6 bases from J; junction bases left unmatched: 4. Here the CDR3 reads CASSQGTGENTIYF. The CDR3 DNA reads TGCGCCAGCAGCCAAGGGACAGGGGAAAACACCATATATTTT.

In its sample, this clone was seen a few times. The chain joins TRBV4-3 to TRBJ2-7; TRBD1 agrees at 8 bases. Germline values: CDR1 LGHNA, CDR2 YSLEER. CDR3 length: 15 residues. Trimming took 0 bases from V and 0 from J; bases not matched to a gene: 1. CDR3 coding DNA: TGCGCCAGCAGCCAAGAGACAGGGGCCTCCTACGAGCAGTACTTC. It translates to CASSQETGASYEQYF.

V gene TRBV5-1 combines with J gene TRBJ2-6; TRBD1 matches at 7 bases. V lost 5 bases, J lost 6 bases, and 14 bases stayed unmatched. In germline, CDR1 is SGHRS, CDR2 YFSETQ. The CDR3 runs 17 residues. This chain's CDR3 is CASSRTTTGPEANVLTF. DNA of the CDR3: TGCGCCAGCAGTCGTACGACGACAGGGCCCGAGGCCAACGTCCTGACTTTC.

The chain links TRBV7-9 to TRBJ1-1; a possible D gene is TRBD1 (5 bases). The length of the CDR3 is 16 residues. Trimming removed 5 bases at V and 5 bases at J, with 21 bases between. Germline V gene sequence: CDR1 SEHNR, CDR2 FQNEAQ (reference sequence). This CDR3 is CASSASGAQGRTEAFF. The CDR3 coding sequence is TGTGCCAGCAGCGCTAGTGGGGCGCAGGGTAGGACTGAAGCTTTCTTT.

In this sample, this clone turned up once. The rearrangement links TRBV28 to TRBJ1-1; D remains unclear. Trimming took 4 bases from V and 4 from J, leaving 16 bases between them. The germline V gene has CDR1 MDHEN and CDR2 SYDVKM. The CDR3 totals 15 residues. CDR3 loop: CASSSLTATGTEAFF. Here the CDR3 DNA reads TGTGCCAGCAGTTCCTTGACTGCAACGGGCACTGAAGCTTTCTTT. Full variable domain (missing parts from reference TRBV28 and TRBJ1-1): DVKVTQSSRYLVKRTGEKVFLECVQDMDHENMFWYRQDPGLGLRLIYFSYDVKMKEKGDIPEGYSVSREKKERFSLILESASTNQTSMYLCASSSLTATGTEAFFGQGTRLTVV.

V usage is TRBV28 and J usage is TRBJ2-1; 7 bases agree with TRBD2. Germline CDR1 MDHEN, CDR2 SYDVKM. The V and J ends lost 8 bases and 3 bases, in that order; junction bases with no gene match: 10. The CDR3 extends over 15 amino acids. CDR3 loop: CASGPSGADYNEQFF. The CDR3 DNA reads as TGTGCCAGCGGACCTAGCGGAGCGGACTACAATGAGCAGTTCTTC.